Detailed here is one T cell receptor beta chain. The data stem from a study of OX40 agonist ivuxolimab in advanced cancers. CDR3 size: 16 residues. Germline V gene data show CDR1 as MDHEN and CDR2 as SYDVKM. V dropped 7 bases and J dropped 3; count of bases not matched to a gene: 8. Data came from immunoSEQ multiplex PCR; TCRdb stores just in-frame clones and leaves some out. This sample has about 86,000 clones; less than 95% occur once, and the top ten carry approximately 8.4%. Sequenced here: CD4+ or CD8+ T cells sorted from blood, sampled in a trial of the OX40 agonist ivuxolimab. The chain has TRBV28 and TRBJ2-1; 11 bases line up with TRBD2. This clonotype originated in an adult with an advanced solid tumor such as melanoma, head and neck, liver or kidney cancer. The chain's CDR3 is CASTISSGRLYNEQFF. In DNA form, the CDR3 reads TGTGCCAGCACAATTTCTAGCGGGAGGCTCTACAATGAGCAGTTCTTC.